Given below is one T cell receptor (beta chain) in context. This specimen belongs to a study of blood T cell repertoires in COVID-19. How the authors handled the data: Estimates of nucleated cell counts were drawn from the amplification of reference gene primers. Here immunoSEQ multiplex PCR was the method, and the copy in TCRdb shows in-frame clones only, minus some. The V and J calls and clone size come from that table; D and trimming were worked out from the DNA. The table has 110,000 to 150,000 clones, around 83% seen once. Sequenced material: peripheral blood. The clonotype was recovered from a man aged 55 to 70 with active or convalescent COVID-19.

The CDR3 protein is CASSQDPRGGTDTQYF. CDR3 sequence (DNA): TGTGCCAGCAGCCAAGATCCACGGGGAGGCACAGATACGCAGTATTTT. This chain joins TRBV4-2 and TRBJ2-3; D might be TRBD2 (5 bases). V gave up 0 bases and J gave up 1 base, with 11 bases separating them. Per the germline V gene, CDR1 is LGHNA and CDR2 is YNFKEQ. This CDR3 comprises 16 residues.